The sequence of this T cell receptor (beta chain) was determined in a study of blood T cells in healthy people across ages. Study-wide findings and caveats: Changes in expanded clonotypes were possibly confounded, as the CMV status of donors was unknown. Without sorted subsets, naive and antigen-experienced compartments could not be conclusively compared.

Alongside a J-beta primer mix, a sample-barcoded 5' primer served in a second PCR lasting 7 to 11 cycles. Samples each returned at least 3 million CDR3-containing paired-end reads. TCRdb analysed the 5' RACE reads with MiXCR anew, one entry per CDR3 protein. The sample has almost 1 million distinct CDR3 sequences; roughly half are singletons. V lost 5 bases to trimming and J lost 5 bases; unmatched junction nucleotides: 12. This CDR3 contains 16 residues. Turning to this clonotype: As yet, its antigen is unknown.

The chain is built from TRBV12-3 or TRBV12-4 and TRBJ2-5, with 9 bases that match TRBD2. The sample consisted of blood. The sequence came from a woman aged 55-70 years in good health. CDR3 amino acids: CASSTSTSGGRETQYF. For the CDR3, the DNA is TGTGCCAGCAGTACCTCGACTAGCGGAGGCAGGGAGACCCAGTACTTC.